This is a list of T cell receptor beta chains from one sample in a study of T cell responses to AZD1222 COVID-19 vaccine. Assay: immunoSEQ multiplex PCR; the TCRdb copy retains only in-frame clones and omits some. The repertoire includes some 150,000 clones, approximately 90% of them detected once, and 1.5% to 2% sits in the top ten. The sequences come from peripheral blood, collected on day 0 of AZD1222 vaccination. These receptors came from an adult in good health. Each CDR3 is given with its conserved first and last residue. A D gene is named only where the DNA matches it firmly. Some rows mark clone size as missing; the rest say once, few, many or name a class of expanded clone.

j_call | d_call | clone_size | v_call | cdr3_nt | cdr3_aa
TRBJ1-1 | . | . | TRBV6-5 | TGTGCCAGCAGAGAGAACACTGAAGCTTTCTTT | CASRENTEAFF
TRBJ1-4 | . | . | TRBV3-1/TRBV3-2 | TGTGCCAGCAGCCATCTGGGGGGAGTGACTAATGAAAAACTGTTTTTT | CASSHLGGVTNEKLFF
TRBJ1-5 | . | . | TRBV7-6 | TGTGCCAGCAGCTTAGTCTCCGGGAACGGCAATCAGCCCCAGCATTTT | CASSLVSGNGNQPQHF
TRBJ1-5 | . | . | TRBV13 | TGTGCCAGCAGCTTAGGCCCCCGAGACCTGGGGCAGCCCCAGCATTTT | CASSLGPRDLGQPQHF
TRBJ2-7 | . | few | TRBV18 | TGTGCCAGCTCACCACCGATGTCCGGGGGAGCCTACGAGCAGTACTTC | CASSPPMSGGAYEQYF
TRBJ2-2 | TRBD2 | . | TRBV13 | TGTGCCAGCAGCTTAGTCTCTAGCGGGATAGGGCGCAACACCGGGGAGCTGTTTTTT | CASSLVSSGIGRNTGELFF
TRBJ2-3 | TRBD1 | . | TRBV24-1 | TGTGCCACCAGTTCTCCCGGGACAGGGACCACAGATACGCAGTATTTT | CATSSPGTGTTDTQYF
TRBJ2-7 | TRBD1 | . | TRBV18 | TGTGCCAGCTCACCACCTAACAGGGGGGTCTACGAGCAGTACTTC | CASSPPNRGVYEQYF
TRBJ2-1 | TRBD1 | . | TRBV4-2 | TGTGCCAGCAGCCAACTAACCTCTGGGCAGGGGGCCCCCTACAATGAGCAGTTCTTC | CASSQLTSGQGAPYNEQFF
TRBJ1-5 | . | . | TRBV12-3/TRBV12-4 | TGTGCCAGCAGTGGGCAGGGTGACCAGCCCCAGCATTTT | CASSGQGDQPQHF
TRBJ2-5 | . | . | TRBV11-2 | TGTGCCAGCAGCTTATTTGGCAGGGGACCCCAAGAGACCCAGTACTTC | CASSLFGRGPQETQYF
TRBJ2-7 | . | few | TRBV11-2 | TGTGCCAGCAGCCCAGAACAGGTATCTTCCTACGAGCAGTACTTC | CASSPEQVSSYEQYF
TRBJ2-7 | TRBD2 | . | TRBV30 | TGTGCCTGGAGGACTAGCGGACGGACCTACGAGCAGTACTTC | CAWRTSGRTYEQYF
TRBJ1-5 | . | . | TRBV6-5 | TGTGCCAGCAGTAGGGACACTGATAAGCCCCAGCATTTT | CASSRDTDKPQHF
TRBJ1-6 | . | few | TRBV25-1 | TGTGCCAGCGGCAGGGAGGCCCACCATAATTCACCCCTCCACTTT | CASGREAHHNSPLHF
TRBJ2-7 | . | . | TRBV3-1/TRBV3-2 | TGTGCCAGCAGGCTGGGGGGCGAGGAGCAGTACTTC | CASRLGGEEQYF
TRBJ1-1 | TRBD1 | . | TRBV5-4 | TGTGCCAGCAGCATGGACAGGCGGAACACTGAAGCTTTCTTT | CASSMDRRNTEAFF
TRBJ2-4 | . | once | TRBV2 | TGTGCCAGCAGTGAGGGGGGCCCTCGACACATTCAGTACTTC | CASSEGGPRHIQYF
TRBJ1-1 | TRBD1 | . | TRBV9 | TGTGCCAGCAGCGCGACAGGGGCCCCGAACACTGAAGCTTTCTTT | CASSATGAPNTEAFF
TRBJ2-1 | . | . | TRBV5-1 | TGCGCCAGCAGCCGCGGGGGCGGAAACTACAATGAGCAGTTCTTC | CASSRGGGNYNEQFF
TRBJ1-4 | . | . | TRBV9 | TGTGCCAGCAGCCCCCGGGGGGAAGAAAAACTGTTTTTT | CASSPRGEEKLFF
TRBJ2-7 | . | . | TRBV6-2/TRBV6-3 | TGTGCCAGCAGTTACGTAAGGGGTCAGCAGTACTTC | CASSYVRGQQYF
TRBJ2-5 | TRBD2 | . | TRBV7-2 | TGTGCCACCCAGAGCGGGATTGGGGAGACCCAGTACTTC | CATQSGIGETQYF
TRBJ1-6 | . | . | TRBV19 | TGTGCCAGTAGTATCGGAGACAGTAATTCACCCCTCCACTTT | CASSIGDSNSPLHF
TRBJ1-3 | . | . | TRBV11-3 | TGTGCCAGCAGCTTAGATACAGGAAACACCATATATTTT | CASSLDTGNTIYF
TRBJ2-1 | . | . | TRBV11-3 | TGTGCCAGCAGCTTAGGGGGGCGGTGGGGCGATGAGCAGTTCTTC | CASSLGGRWGDEQFF
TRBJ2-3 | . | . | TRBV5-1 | TGCGCCAGCAGCTACACAGATACGCAGTATTTT | CASSYTDTQYF
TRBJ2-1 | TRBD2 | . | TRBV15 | TGTGCCACCAGCGCCGGGACTAGCGGGGGCAATGAGCAGTTCTTC | CATSAGTSGGNEQFF
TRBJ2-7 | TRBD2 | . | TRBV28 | TGTGCCAGCAGTGCCGGACTAGGCGAGCAGTACTTC | CASSAGLGEQYF
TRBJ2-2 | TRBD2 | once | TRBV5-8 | TGTGCCAGCAGCATCCGACTAGCCACCGGGGAGCTGTTTTTT | CASSIRLATGELFF
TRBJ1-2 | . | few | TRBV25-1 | TGTGCCAGCAGTGAATCCACCCAGGCGAGGGATGGCTACACCTTC | CASSESTQARDGYTF
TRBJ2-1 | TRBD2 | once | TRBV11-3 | TGTGCCAGCAGCCAAGCGGGGGGTGGGTACAATGAGCAGTTCTTC | CASSQAGGGYNEQFF
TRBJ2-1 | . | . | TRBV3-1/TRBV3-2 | TGTGCCAGCAGCCATGGGCAGTTATCCTACAATGAGCAGTTCTTC | CASSHGQLSYNEQFF
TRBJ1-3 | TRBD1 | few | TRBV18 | TGTGCCAGCTCACCACTCGGGACAGGGAACTCTGGAAACACCATATATTTT | CASSPLGTGNSGNTIYF
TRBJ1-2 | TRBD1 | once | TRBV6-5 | TGTGCCAGCAGTTTCAGCGGACAGGAAAACTATGGCTACACCTTC | CASSFSGQENYGYTF
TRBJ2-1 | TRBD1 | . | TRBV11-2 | TGTGCCAGCAGCGGACAGGTAATTGAGCAGTTCTTC | CASSGQVIEQFF
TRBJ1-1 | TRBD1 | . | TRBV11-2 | TGTGCCAGCAGCTTAGAAGGGGACAGGGGAATAGCTTTCTTT | CASSLEGDRGIAFF
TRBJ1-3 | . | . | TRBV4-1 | TGCGCCAGCACTCGGATACCGAGGGGAAACACCATATATTTT | CASTRIPRGNTIYF
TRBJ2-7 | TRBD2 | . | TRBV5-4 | TGTGCCAGCAGCCCGGGGTCTAGCGGGAGCACTTACGAGCAGTACTTC | CASSPGSSGSTYEQYF
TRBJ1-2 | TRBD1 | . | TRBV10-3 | TGTGCCACCACTACAGGGGGTTACTATGGCTACACCTTC | CATTTGGYYGYTF
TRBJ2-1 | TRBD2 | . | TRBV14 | TGTGCCAGCAGCCAAGCGCTAGCGGGAGGGTACAATGAGCAGTTCTTC | CASSQALAGGYNEQFF
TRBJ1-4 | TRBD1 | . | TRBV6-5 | TGTGCCAGCAGGGACAGGGAGAATGAAAAACTGTTTTTT | CASRDRENEKLFF
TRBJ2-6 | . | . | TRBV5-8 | TGTGCCAGCAGCTTTGGTGAGCCTGGGGCCAACGTCCTGACTTTC | CASSFGEPGANVLTF
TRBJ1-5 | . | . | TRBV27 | TGTGCCAGCAGGATACAGGGACGGGGCAATCAGCCCCAGCATTTT | CASRIQGRGNQPQHF
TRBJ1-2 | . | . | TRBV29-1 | TGCAGCGTTGAAGGTGTGACCCTAGACTATGGCTACACCTTC | CSVEGVTLDYGYTF
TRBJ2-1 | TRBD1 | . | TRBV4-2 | TGTGCCAGCAGCCAAGAGGGGACAGGGTCCTACAATGAGCAGTTCTTC | CASSQEGTGSYNEQFF
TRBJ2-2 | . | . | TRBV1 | TGCACCAGCAGCCACCCTTCTCTCGACTGCTACCACACCGGGGAGCTGTTTTTT | CTSSHPSLDCYHTGELFF
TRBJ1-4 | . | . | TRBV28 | TGTGCCAGCACAAGTGGGCGTTCAGAAAAACTGTTTTTT | CASTSGRSEKLFF
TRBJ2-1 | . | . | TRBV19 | TGTGCCAGTAGTATAGGGGTCGTTGAGCAGTTCTTC | CASSIGVVEQFF
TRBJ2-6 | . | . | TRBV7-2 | TGTGCCAGCAGCTTAGACAGCCCCCCTGTCCTGACTTTC | CASSLDSPPVLTF
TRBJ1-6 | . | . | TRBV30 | TGTGCCTGGAGTGTTGGTTTCGGCAGGGGAGGTTCACCCCTCCACTTT | CAWSVGFGRGGSPLHF
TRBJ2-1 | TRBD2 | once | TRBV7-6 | TGTGCCAGCAGCTCCTTAGTCGGGGGGGTGGCCTACAATGAGCAGTTCTTC | CASSSLVGGVAYNEQFF
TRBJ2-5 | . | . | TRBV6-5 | TGTGCCAGCGAAACTTCCCGACAAGAGACCCAGTACTTC | CASETSRQETQYF
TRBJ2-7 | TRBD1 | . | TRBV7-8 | TGTGCCAGCAGCGCCCGGGACAGCTCCTACGAGCAGTACTTC | CASSARDSSYEQYF
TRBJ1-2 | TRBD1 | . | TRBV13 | TGTGCCAGCAGCTTCGGAACAGGGGGCGGCTATGGCTACACCTTC | CASSFGTGGGYGYTF